The clone carrying this TCR beta chain has more than one count but fewer than ten. These data originate in a study of blood T cell repertoires in COVID-19. Across the whole study: COVID-19 samples collected from the United States, Italy and Spain covered acute and convalescent phases. From T cells, B-cell-depleted T cells, or PBMCs came the material, which was cDNA or gDNA.

Participant ages covered roughly 18 to 89 years across about two dozen US areas. Two consecutive negative NP/OP PCR tests, clearance, or resolved symptoms defined Cohort 3 recovery. This CDR3 is built from 14 residues. Germline values: CDR1 SGHNT, CDR2 YYREEE (reference sequence). The V and J ends lost 0 bases and 6 bases, in that order; junction bases with no gene match: 2. Only in-frame clones appear in the TCRdb table, and some are missing; sequencing was by immunoSEQ multiplex PCR. The sample contains 300,000 to 400,000 clones, around nine tenths of which appear only once. Material for sequencing was PBMCs or T cells enriched from blood (not recorded which). The clonotype originates from a young woman who had recovered from COVID-19. The chain links TRBV5-4 to TRBJ2-2, with 7 bases aligning to TRBD2. CDR3 sequence (DNA): TGTGCCAGCAGCTTGGGGGAGGGCCCCGGGGAGCTGTTTTTT. It yields the protein CASSLGEGPGELFF. Complete variable domain (other parts from reference TRBV5-4 and TRBJ2-2): ETGVTQSPTHLIKTRGQQVTLRCSSQSGHNTVSWYQQALGQGPQFIFQYYREEENGRGNFPPRFSGLQFPNYSSELNVNALELDDSALYLCASSLGEGPGELFFGEGSRLTVL.